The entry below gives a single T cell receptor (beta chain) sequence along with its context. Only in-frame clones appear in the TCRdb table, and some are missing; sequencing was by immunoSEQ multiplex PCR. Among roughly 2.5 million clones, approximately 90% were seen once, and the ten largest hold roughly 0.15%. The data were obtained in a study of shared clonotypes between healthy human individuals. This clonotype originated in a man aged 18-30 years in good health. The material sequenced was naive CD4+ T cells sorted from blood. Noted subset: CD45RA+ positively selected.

In DNA, the CDR3 is TGCGCCAGCAGGGCTGGTGAAGCGAGCGCTGACGATCAAGAGACCCAGTACTTC. Amino acid sequence: CASRAGEASADDQETQYF. The chain combines TRBV23-1 with TRBJ2-5; the D is unclear. TRBV23-1 is noted as an ORF with a role that remains uncertain. V lost 6 bases to trimming and J lost 2 bases, with 25 bases between them. The CDR3 loop spans 18 amino acids.